This is a list of T cell receptor beta chains from one sample in a study of molecular identifiers for immune sequencing clone quantification. TCRdb recomputed calls from the PCR reads with MiXCR, one row per CDR3 protein. The repertoire consists of more than 450,000 distinct CDR3 sequences, with under 30% occurring once and the leading ten covering 0.76%. The sequenced material came from naive CD8+ T cells from blood, with Jurkat cell RNA spiked in. These receptors came from a human donor in good health. Some libraries in this study had Jurkat cell RNA spiked in. CDR3s include the opening cysteine and the closing phenylalanine or tryptophan. A D gene is named only where the DNA matches it firmly. Some rows mark clone size as missing; the rest say once, few, many or name a class of expanded clone.

d_call: -; j_call: TRBJ2-2; v_call: TRBV6-2/TRBV6-3; clone_size: few; cdr3_aa: CASSHVNTGELFF; cdr3_nt: TGTGCCAGCAGTCATGTGAACACCGGGGAGCTGTTTTTT
d_call: -; j_call: TRBJ2-7; v_call: TRBV12-3/TRBV12-4; clone_size: -; cdr3_aa: CASSHGRIYEQYF; cdr3_nt: TGTGCCAGCAGCCATGGAAGGATCTACGAGCAGTACTTC
d_call: TRBD2; j_call: TRBJ2-1; v_call: TRBV4-3; clone_size: -; cdr3_aa: CASSQDGTSGYNEQFF; cdr3_nt: TGCGCCAGCAGCCAAGATGGGACTAGCGGGTACAATGAGCAGTTCTTC
d_call: TRBD2; j_call: TRBJ2-7; v_call: TRBV20-1; clone_size: few; cdr3_aa: CSARRLAAISYEQYF; cdr3_nt: TGCAGTGCTAGAAGACTAGCGGCGATTTCCTACGAGCAGTACTTC
d_call: -; j_call: TRBJ1-1; v_call: TRBV10-3; clone_size: -; cdr3_aa: CAIRLANTEAFF; cdr3_nt: TGTGCCATCAGACTGGCAAACACTGAAGCTTTCTTT
d_call: TRBD1; j_call: TRBJ1-4; v_call: TRBV20-1; clone_size: -; cdr3_aa: CSAGQGSEKLFF; cdr3_nt: TGCAGTGCGGGACAGGGGTCTGAAAAACTGTTTTTT
d_call: -; j_call: TRBJ1-1; v_call: TRBV5-4; clone_size: many; cdr3_aa: CASSNFARNTEAFF; cdr3_nt: TGTGCCAGCAGCAACTTTGCCCGGAACACTGAAGCTTTCTTT
d_call: -; j_call: TRBJ2-3; v_call: TRBV29-1; clone_size: -; cdr3_aa: CSVSPTGTDTQYF; cdr3_nt: TGCAGCGTATCCCCAACGGGAACAGATACGCAGTATTTT
d_call: -; j_call: TRBJ2-7; v_call: TRBV12-5; clone_size: few; cdr3_aa: CASGPAPGVRNPYEQYF; cdr3_nt: TGTGCTAGTGGCCCCGCCCCAGGGGTCAGAAACCCCTACGAGCAGTACTTC
d_call: -; j_call: TRBJ2-3; v_call: TRBV7-9; clone_size: many; cdr3_aa: CASSLAGKSDTQYF; cdr3_nt: TGTGCCAGCAGCTTGGCGGGGAAATCAGATACGCAGTATTTT
d_call: -; j_call: TRBJ1-1; v_call: TRBV6-5; clone_size: many; cdr3_aa: CASSRGQNTEAFF; cdr3_nt: TGTGCCAGCAGCCGTGGACAGAACACTGAAGCTTTCTTT
d_call: -; j_call: TRBJ2-1; v_call: TRBV4-3; clone_size: -; cdr3_aa: CASSQEKGVVYNEQFF; cdr3_nt: TGCGCCAGCAGCCAAGAGAAGGGGGTCGTCTACAATGAGCAGTTCTTC
d_call: TRBD1; j_call: TRBJ2-2; v_call: TRBV10-3; clone_size: -; cdr3_aa: CAISDPGQTGELFF; cdr3_nt: TGTGCCATCAGTGACCCGGGACAGACCGGGGAGCTGTTTTTT
d_call: TRBD1; j_call: TRBJ1-1; v_call: TRBV28; clone_size: -; cdr3_aa: CTSYPNGQGATEAFF; cdr3_nt: TGTACCAGCTATCCTAACGGACAGGGGGCGACTGAAGCTTTCTTT
d_call: TRBD1; j_call: TRBJ2-7; v_call: TRBV27; clone_size: -; cdr3_aa: CASSLWTTGATEQYF; cdr3_nt: TGTGCCAGCAGTTTATGGACGACAGGGGCGACCGAGCAGTACTTC
d_call: -; j_call: TRBJ2-7; v_call: TRBV7-6; clone_size: few; cdr3_aa: CASSPGTYSYEQYF; cdr3_nt: TGTGCCAGCAGCCCCGGGACTTACTCCTACGAGCAGTACTTC
d_call: TRBD1; j_call: TRBJ2-7; v_call: TRBV6-2/TRBV6-3; clone_size: -; cdr3_aa: CASSYDRGTYEQYF; cdr3_nt: TGTGCCAGCAGTTACGACAGGGGAACCTACGAGCAGTACTTC
d_call: -; j_call: TRBJ1-5; v_call: TRBV6-1; clone_size: few; cdr3_aa: CASSGVDSSNQPQHF; cdr3_nt: TGTGCCAGCAGTGGGGTAGACAGCAGTAATCAGCCCCAGCATTTT
d_call: -; j_call: TRBJ1-1; v_call: TRBV6-5; clone_size: -; cdr3_aa: CASSYSGGQTEAFF; cdr3_nt: TGTGCCAGCAGTTACTCGGGGGGCCAAACTGAAGCTTTCTTT
d_call: -; j_call: TRBJ1-1; v_call: TRBV19; clone_size: -; cdr3_aa: CTSSTGGTEAFF; cdr3_nt: TGTACCAGTAGTACCGGGGGCACTGAAGCTTTCTTT
d_call: -; j_call: TRBJ1-1; v_call: TRBV6-2/TRBV6-3; clone_size: few; cdr3_aa: CASSYSRVNTEAFF; cdr3_nt: TGTGCCAGCAGTTACTCCCGGGTAAACACTGAAGCTTTCTTT
d_call: -; j_call: TRBJ1-6; v_call: TRBV21-1; clone_size: few; cdr3_aa: CASHRVQAKYNSPLHF; cdr3_nt: TGTGCCAGCCACAGGGTCCAGGCAAAATATAATTCACCCCTCCACTTT
d_call: -; j_call: TRBJ2-7; v_call: TRBV4-3; clone_size: few; cdr3_aa: CASSQDRDSYEQYF; cdr3_nt: TGCGCCAGCAGCCAAGATCGGGACTCCTACGAGCAGTACTTC
d_call: TRBD1; j_call: TRBJ1-1; v_call: TRBV28; clone_size: few; cdr3_aa: CASSFGRRGSDTEAFF; cdr3_nt: TGTGCCAGCAGTTTCGGTCGCAGGGGGTCTGACACTGAAGCTTTCTTT
d_call: -; j_call: TRBJ2-1; v_call: TRBV7-8; clone_size: many; cdr3_aa: CASRVGSYNEQFF; cdr3_nt: TGTGCCTCGCGGGTCGGCAGTTACAATGAGCAGTTCTTC
d_call: -; j_call: TRBJ2-2; v_call: TRBV20-1; clone_size: few; cdr3_aa: CRARAPDTGELFF; cdr3_nt: TGCAGAGCCCGGGCCCCGGACACCGGGGAGCTGTTTTTT
d_call: TRBD2; j_call: TRBJ2-7; v_call: TRBV25-1; clone_size: many; cdr3_aa: CASSERTSGSYEQYF; cdr3_nt: TGTGCCAGCAGTGAAAGGACTAGCGGATCCTACGAGCAGTACTTC
d_call: -; j_call: TRBJ2-2; v_call: TRBV7-7; clone_size: -; cdr3_aa: CASSLGTTTGELLF; cdr3_nt: TGTGCTAGCAGCTTAGGGACCACCACCGGGGAGCTGCTTTTT
d_call: -; j_call: TRBJ2-5; v_call: TRBV19; clone_size: few; cdr3_aa: CASSQTGLGQETQYF; cdr3_nt: TGTGCCAGTAGTCAGACGGGCCTGGGCCAAGAGACCCAGTACTTC
d_call: TRBD1; j_call: TRBJ1-1; v_call: TRBV28; clone_size: -; cdr3_aa: CASSWDRATNTEAFF; cdr3_nt: TGTGCCAGCAGTTGGGACAGGGCCACGAACACTGAAGCTTTCTTT
d_call: -; j_call: TRBJ1-3; v_call: TRBV4-3; clone_size: few; cdr3_aa: CASSQNRDTGNTIYF; cdr3_nt: TGCGCCAGCAGCCAGAACCGGGACACTGGAAACACCATATATTTT
d_call: TRBD1; j_call: TRBJ1-5; v_call: TRBV7-9; clone_size: many; cdr3_aa: CASTQGQGHQPQHF; cdr3_nt: TGTGCCAGCACCCAGGGACAGGGGCATCAGCCCCAGCATTTT
d_call: -; j_call: TRBJ2-7; v_call: TRBV4-3; clone_size: few; cdr3_aa: CASSHRLESSYEQYF; cdr3_nt: TGCGCCAGCAGCCACCGACTCGAGAGCTCCTACGAGCAGTACTTC
d_call: TRBD1; j_call: TRBJ1-1; v_call: TRBV4-1; clone_size: few; cdr3_aa: CASSHHPGGSYTEAFF; cdr3_nt: TGCGCCAGCAGCCATCATCCAGGGGGTTCCTACACTGAAGCTTTCTTT
d_call: TRBD2; j_call: TRBJ2-7; v_call: TRBV6-2/TRBV6-3; clone_size: few; cdr3_aa: CASNQVRDYSYEQYF; cdr3_nt: TGTGCCAGCAACCAGGTCCGGGACTACTCCTACGAGCAGTACTTC
d_call: -; j_call: TRBJ1-1; v_call: TRBV7-9; clone_size: few; cdr3_aa: CASSLDNRMNTEAFF; cdr3_nt: TGTGCCAGCAGCTTAGATAACCGGATGAACACTGAAGCTTTCTTT
d_call: TRBD2; j_call: TRBJ2-3; v_call: TRBV20-1; clone_size: few; cdr3_aa: CSAGGLAGGLVTDTQYF; cdr3_nt: TGCAGTGCTGGGGGACTAGCGGGGGGGCTAGTCACAGATACGCAGTATTTT
d_call: TRBD2; j_call: TRBJ2-7; v_call: TRBV7-2; clone_size: many; cdr3_aa: CASSPPPGTSGTGYEQYF; cdr3_nt: TGTGCCAGCAGCCCACCGCCCGGGACTAGCGGGACAGGCTACGAGCAGTACTTC
d_call: TRBD1; j_call: TRBJ2-7; v_call: TRBV7-6; clone_size: -; cdr3_aa: CATSLGTGTYEQYF; cdr3_nt: TGTGCCACCAGCTTAGGGACAGGGACCTACGAGCAGTACTTC
d_call: -; j_call: TRBJ2-6; v_call: TRBV29-1; clone_size: many; cdr3_aa: CSVETGQEANVLTF; cdr3_nt: TGCAGCGTTGAAACAGGGCAGGAGGCCAACGTCCTGACTTTC
d_call: -; j_call: TRBJ2-7; v_call: TRBV11-2; clone_size: few; cdr3_aa: CASSRPQGEQYF; cdr3_nt: TGTGCCAGCAGCCGACCACAAGGAGAGCAGTACTTC
d_call: TRBD2; j_call: TRBJ2-7; v_call: TRBV4-3; clone_size: many; cdr3_aa: CASSQEGEREGYEQYF; cdr3_nt: TGCGCCAGCAGCCAAGAAGGGGAGCGGGAGGGGTACGAGCAGTACTTC
d_call: -; j_call: TRBJ2-1; v_call: TRBV6-5; clone_size: -; cdr3_aa: CASSYLTANNNEQFF; cdr3_nt: TGTGCCAGCAGTTACTTGACAGCGAATAACAATGAGCAGTTCTTC
d_call: -; j_call: TRBJ1-3; v_call: TRBV2; clone_size: many; cdr3_aa: CASSEASLGSGNTIYF; cdr3_nt: TGTGCCAGCAGTGAAGCTTCCCTGGGCTCTGGAAACACCATATATTTT
d_call: TRBD2; j_call: TRBJ2-3; v_call: TRBV7-2; clone_size: -; cdr3_aa: CASSLPIAGDTDTQYF; cdr3_nt: TGTGCCAGCAGCTTACCGATAGCGGGGGACACAGATACGCAGTATTTT
d_call: -; j_call: TRBJ2-7; v_call: TRBV10-3; clone_size: few; cdr3_aa: CAISEFPSSYEQYF; cdr3_nt: TGTGCCATCAGTGAATTTCCCTCCTCCTACGAGCAGTACTTC
d_call: -; j_call: TRBJ1-1; v_call: TRBV20-1; clone_size: many; cdr3_aa: CSARDLFGFRTEAFF; cdr3_nt: TGCAGTGCTAGAGATTTGTTCGGGTTTCGGACTGAAGCTTTCTTT
d_call: TRBD2; j_call: TRBJ2-1; v_call: TRBV24-1; clone_size: -; cdr3_aa: CATQTSGYNEQFF; cdr3_nt: TGTGCCACCCAAACTAGCGGCTACAATGAGCAGTTCTTC
d_call: -; j_call: TRBJ2-1; v_call: TRBV12-3/TRBV12-4; clone_size: many; cdr3_aa: CASRGGRAEQFF; cdr3_nt: TGTGCCAGCAGGGGGGGGCGCGCTGAGCAGTTCTTC
d_call: TRBD1; j_call: TRBJ2-7; v_call: TRBV4-3; clone_size: -; cdr3_aa: CASSHGAGGSSYEQYF; cdr3_nt: TGCGCCAGCAGCCACGGGGCAGGGGGCAGCTCCTACGAGCAGTACTTC